These 16 T cell receptor beta chains originate from one sample sequenced in a study of shared clonotypes between healthy human individuals. Only in-frame clones appear in the TCRdb table, and some are missing; sequencing was by immunoSEQ multiplex PCR. Of about 2.3 million clones listed, roughly 93% are singletons. Sequencing was done on a sample of naive CD4+ T cells from PBMCs. This sample's subset: CD45RA+ positively selected. The origin of the receptors is a man in his late teens or twenties in good health. Some clones in this sample may be carry-over from other donors' samples.

The chain has TRBV7-2 and TRBJ2-1, with 8 bases lining up with TRBD1. This CDR3 has 15 residues. CDR1 and CDR2 (germline): SGHTA, FQGNSA. V lost 5 bases, J lost 10 bases, and 13 bases stayed unmatched. The CDR3 DNA sequence: TGTGCCAGCAGCCCTTATGGGGTGACAGGGGCCGAGCAGTTCTTC. Protein: CASSPYGVTGAEQFF.

This clone was picked up a small number of times. The chain employs TRBV27 and TRBJ1-2, with TRBD1 matching over 8 bases. Germline values: CDR1 MNHEY, CDR2 SMNVEV (reference sequence). Trimming took 1 base from V and 7 from J; bases not matched to a gene: 5. This CDR3 contains 14 residues. CDR3 region: CASSLWQGAGGYTF. CDR3 sequence (DNA): TGTGCCAGCAGTTTATGGCAGGGGGCCGGTGGCTACACCTTC.

The V and J genes are TRBV19 and TRBJ2-1, with 11 positions matching TRBD2. Trimming at V came to 2 bases and at J to 2 bases, leaving 2 bases not matched to a gene. This CDR3 comprises 16 residues. Germline assignment: CDR1 LNHDA and CDR2 SQIVND (reference sequence). CDR3 in amino acids: CASSIPSGRPYNEQFF. The CDR3 DNA follows: TGTGCCAGTAGTATACCTAGCGGGAGGCCCTACAATGAGCAGTTCTTC.

V is TRBV16 and J is TRBJ2-7; the match to TRBD2 covers 11 bases. Trimming at V came to 5 bases and at J to 7 bases, leaving 4 bases not matched to a gene. The CDR3 length is 13 residues. Germline-derived CDR1 and CDR2 are KGHSY and FQNENV. CDR3 sequence reads: CASSLRLAGEQYF. The CDR3 DNA reads as TGTGCCAGCAGCTTAAGACTAGCGGGAGAGCAGTACTTC.

The V call is TRBV5-5, the J call TRBJ2-3; 7 nucleotides line up with TRBD1. V lost 0 bases and J lost 5; bases outside the gene matches: 15. The CDR3 is 18 residues long. CDR1 and CDR2 (germline): SGHKS, YYEKEE (reference sequence). The CDR3 protein is CASSLGSIRQGWGDTQYF. DNA for the CDR3: TGTGCCAGCAGCTTGGGTAGTATTAGACAGGGATGGGGAGATACGCAGTATTTT.

The V gene is TRBV2, the J gene TRBJ1-5; unclear D gene. Germline CDR1 reads SNHLY; CDR2 reads FYNNEI. CDR3 length equals 14 residues. Trimming stripped 6 bases from V and 3 bases from J, with 12 bases between. CDR3 nucleotides: TGTGCCAGCAGACTGAGGCCATCCAATCAGCCCCAGCATTTT. The encoded protein is CASRLRPSNQPQHF.

The rearrangement links TRBV28 to TRBJ2-7; TRBD1 agrees at 8 bases. The CDR3 consists of 15 residues. Trimming at V came to 6 bases and at J to 1 base, leaving 8 bases not matched to a gene. Looked up from germline, CDR1 is MDHEN and CDR2 is SYDVKM. CDR3 loop: CASSGVTGGSYEQYF. DNA for the CDR3: TGTGCCAGCAGCGGGGTCACAGGGGGGTCCTACGAGCAGTACTTC.

The rearrangement uses TRBV28 and TRBJ1-1, with D uncertain. This CDR3 is built from 13 residues. V shed 6 bases and J shed 3 bases, with 11 bases lying between them. The germline gives CDR1 MDHEN, CDR2 SYDVKM. CDR3 protein: CASRAGSDTEAFF. The CDR3 bases are TGTGCCAGCAGAGCCGGGTCTGACACTGAAGCTTTCTTT.

This chain links TRBV10-3 with TRBJ1-5; 7 bases are a match to TRBD1. After removal of 2 bases from V and 2 bases from J, the junction contained 3 bases not matched to a gene. This CDR3 region has 15 residues. The germline gives CDR1 ENHRY, CDR2 SYGVKD. CDR3 coding DNA: TGTGCCATCAGTGAGAGACAGGGAGGCAATCAGCCCCAGCATTTT. This gives the protein CAISERQGGNQPQHF.

The chain is built from TRBV6-5 and TRBJ1-2; possible D gene TRBD1, 6 bases. V was cut by 6 bases and J by 8 bases, with 19 bases left in between. The CDR3 is 14 residues long. The germline V gene has CDR1 MNHEY and CDR2 SVGAGI. DNA for the CDR3: TGTGCCAGCAGATACCATCCAGGGGAAGGAGGCTACACCTTC. Amino acid sequence: CASRYHPGEGGYTF.

V and J are TRBV7-3 and TRBJ2-1, with D tentatively TRBD2 (5 bases). V was shortened by 2 bases and J by 10 bases, with 12 bases between the two germline ends. This CDR3 has 13 amino acids. Germline assignment: CDR1 SGHTA and CDR2 FQGTGA. The CDR3 sequence is CASSLLDYGEQFF. CDR3 in DNA: TGTGCCAGCAGCTTACTCGACTATGGCGAGCAGTTCTTC.

The genes are TRBV7-2 and TRBJ2-5; D is uncertain. Per germline, CDR1 SGHTA and CDR2 FQGNSA. The CDR3 has 12 residues. Trimming left V 1 base short and J 5 bases short, with 5 bases between. CDR3 loop: CASSLVDETQYF. DNA for the CDR3: TGTGCCAGCAGCTTAGTCGACGAGACCCAGTACTTC.

The chain has TRBV19 and TRBJ1-2, with 8 bases matching TRBD1. V shed 3 bases, J shed 3 bases, and the junction held 6 bases outside the gene matches. CDR1 is LNHDA and CDR2 is SQIVND in the germline V gene (reference sequence). The CDR3 loop spans 15 amino acids. In nucleotides, the CDR3 is TGTGCCAGTAGTATGAGCAGGGGGCCTGACTATGGCTACACCTTC. This encodes CASSMSRGPDYGYTF.

The chain links TRBV18 to TRBJ1-2; TRBD1 agrees at 7 bases. Germline V gene sequence: CDR1 KGHSH, CDR2 LQKENI. This CDR3 comprises 13 residues. Germline trimming cut 8 bases from V and 3 bases from J; bases unmatched to any gene: 6. CDR3 bases: TGTGCCAGCGGCAACGGACAGGACTATGGCTACACCTTC. It is translated as CASGNGQDYGYTF.

The V and J genes are TRBV27 and TRBJ2-1, with 7 bases aligning to TRBD2. Germline V gene data show CDR1 as MNHEY and CDR2 as SMNVEV (reference sequence). Trimming cost V 4 bases and J 10 bases; bases outside gene matches: 13. The CDR3 consists of 15 residues. CDR3 region: CASSSFGGGPSEQFF. The CDR3 DNA is TGTGCCAGCAGTTCCTTTGGGGGAGGGCCATCCGAGCAGTTCTTC.

The chain uses TRBV2 and TRBJ1-5, with TRBD1 identical over 8 bases. Germline V gene sequence: CDR1 SNHLY, CDR2 FYNNEI. This CDR3 region has 18 residues. The V and J ends lost 2 bases and 1 base, in that order; junction bases with no gene match: 10. As DNA, the CDR3 is TGTGCCAGCAGTGAACGGACAGGGAGAAATAGAAGCAATCAGCCCCAGCATTTT. Translating it yields CASSERTGRNRSNQPQHF.